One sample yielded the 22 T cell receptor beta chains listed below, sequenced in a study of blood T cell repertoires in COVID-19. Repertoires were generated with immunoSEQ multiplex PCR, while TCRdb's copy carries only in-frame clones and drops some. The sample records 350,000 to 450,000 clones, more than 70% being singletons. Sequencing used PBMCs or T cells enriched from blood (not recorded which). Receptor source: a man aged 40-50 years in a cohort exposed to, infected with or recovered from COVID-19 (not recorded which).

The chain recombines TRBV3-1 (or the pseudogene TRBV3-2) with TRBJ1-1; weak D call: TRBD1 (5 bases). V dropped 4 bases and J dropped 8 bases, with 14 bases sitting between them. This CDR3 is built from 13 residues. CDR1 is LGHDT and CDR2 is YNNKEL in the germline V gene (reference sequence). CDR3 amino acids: CASSPSGRGEAFF. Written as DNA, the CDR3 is TGTGCCAGCAGCCCGTCGGGGAGGGGAGAAGCTTTCTTT.

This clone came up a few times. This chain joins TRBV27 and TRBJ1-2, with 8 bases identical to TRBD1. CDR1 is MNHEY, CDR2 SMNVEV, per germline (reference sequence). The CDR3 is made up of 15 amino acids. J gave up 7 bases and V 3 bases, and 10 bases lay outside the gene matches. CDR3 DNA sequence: TGTGCCAGCAGTTTGAAGACAGGGGCCGGCGGTGGCTACACCTTC. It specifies CASSLKTGAGGGYTF.

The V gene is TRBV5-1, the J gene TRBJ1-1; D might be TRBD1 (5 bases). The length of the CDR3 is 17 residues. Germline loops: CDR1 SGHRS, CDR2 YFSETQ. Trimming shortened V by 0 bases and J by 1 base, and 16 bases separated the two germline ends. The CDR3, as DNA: TGCGCCAGCAGCTTGGCCGACAGCCTAACATCGAACACTGAAGCTTTCTTT. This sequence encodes CASSLADSLTSNTEAFF.

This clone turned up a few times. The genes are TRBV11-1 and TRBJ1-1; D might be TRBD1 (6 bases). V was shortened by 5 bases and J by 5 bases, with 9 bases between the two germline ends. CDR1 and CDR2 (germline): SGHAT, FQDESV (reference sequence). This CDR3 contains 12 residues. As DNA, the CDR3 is TGTGCCAGCAGCCTACAGGGAACTGAAGCTTTCTTT. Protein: CASSLQGTEAFF.

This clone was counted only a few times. CDR3: CASSLRTGSYEQYF. The CDR3 nucleotides read TGTGCCAGCAGTCTCAGGACTGGTTCCTACGAGCAGTACTTC. The chain couples TRBV27 to TRBJ2-7; D perhaps matches TRBD2 (5 bases). V gave up 5 bases and J gave up 1 base, with 12 bases separating them. CDR3 length: 14 residues. Germline V gene data show CDR1 as MNHEY and CDR2 as SMNVEV (reference sequence).

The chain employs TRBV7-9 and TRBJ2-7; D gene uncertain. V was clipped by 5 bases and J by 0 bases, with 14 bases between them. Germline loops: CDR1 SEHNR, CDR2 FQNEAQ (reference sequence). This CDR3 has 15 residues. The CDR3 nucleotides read TGTGCCAGCAGCCCCCACCAGGTCAGCTCCTACGAGCAGTACTTC. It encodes CASSPHQVSSYEQYF.

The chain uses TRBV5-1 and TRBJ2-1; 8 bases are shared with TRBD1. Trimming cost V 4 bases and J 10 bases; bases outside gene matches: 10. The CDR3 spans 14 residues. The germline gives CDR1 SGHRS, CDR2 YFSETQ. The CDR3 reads CASSATGQGSEQFF. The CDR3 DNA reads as TGCGCCAGCAGCGCAACCGGACAGGGATCCGAGCAGTTCTTC.

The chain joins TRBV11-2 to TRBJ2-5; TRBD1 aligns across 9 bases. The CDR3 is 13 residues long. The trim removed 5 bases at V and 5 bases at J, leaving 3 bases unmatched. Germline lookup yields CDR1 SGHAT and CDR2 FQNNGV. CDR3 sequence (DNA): TGTGCCAGCAGCCATGGACAGGGGGAGACCCAGTACTTC. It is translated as CASSHGQGETQYF.

The CDR3 DNA reads TGTGCCAGCAGCTTAAAGGGCTCGGGACTAGCGCCAAAAGAGCAGTTCTTC. Its protein is CASSLKGSGLAPKEQFF. This chain connects TRBV7-3 to TRBJ2-1, with 10 bases fitting TRBD2. Germline lookup yields CDR1 SGHTA and CDR2 FQGTGA. J gave up 10 bases and V 1 base, and 13 bases lay outside the gene matches. The CDR3 is made up of 17 amino acids.

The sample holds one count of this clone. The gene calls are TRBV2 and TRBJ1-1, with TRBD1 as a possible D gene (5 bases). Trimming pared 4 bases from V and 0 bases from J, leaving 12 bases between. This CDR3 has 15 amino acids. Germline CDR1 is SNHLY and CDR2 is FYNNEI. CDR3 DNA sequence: TGTGCCAGCAGTGCCTTAGGACAATTGAACACTGAAGCTTTCTTT. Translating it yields CASSALGQLNTEAFF.

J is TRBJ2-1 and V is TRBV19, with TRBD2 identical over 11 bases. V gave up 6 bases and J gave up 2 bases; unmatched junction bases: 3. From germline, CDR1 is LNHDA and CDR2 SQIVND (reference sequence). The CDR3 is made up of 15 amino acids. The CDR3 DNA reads TGTGCCAGTAGACAACTAGCGGGAGCCTACAATGAGCAGTTCTTC. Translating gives CASRQLAGAYNEQFF.

CDR3 sequence (DNA): TGTGCCAGCAGCCAAGTGGGAGGAAAAATCGGGGAGCTGTTTTTT. The encoded protein is CASSQVGGKIGELFF. This chain connects TRBV14 to TRBJ2-2, with D maybe TRBD2 (6 bases). V shed 1 base and J shed 7 bases, with 13 bases lying between them. The CDR3 loop spans 15 amino acids. From germline, CDR1 is SGHDN and CDR2 FVKESK. The full variable domain, its missing parts supplied by reference TRBV14 and TRBJ2-2, is EAGVTQFPSHSVIEKGQTVTLRCDPISGHDNLYWYRRVMGKEIKFLLHFVKESKQDESGMPNNRFLAERTGGTYSTLKVQPAELEDSGVYFCASSQVGGKIGELFFGEGSRLTVL.

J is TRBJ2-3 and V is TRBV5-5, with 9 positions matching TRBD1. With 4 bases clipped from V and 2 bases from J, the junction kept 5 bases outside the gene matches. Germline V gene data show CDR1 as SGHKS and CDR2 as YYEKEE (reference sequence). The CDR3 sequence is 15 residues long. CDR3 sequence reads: CASSPRDRVTDTQYF. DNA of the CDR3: TGTGCCAGCAGCCCCCGGGACAGGGTCACAGATACGCAGTATTTT.

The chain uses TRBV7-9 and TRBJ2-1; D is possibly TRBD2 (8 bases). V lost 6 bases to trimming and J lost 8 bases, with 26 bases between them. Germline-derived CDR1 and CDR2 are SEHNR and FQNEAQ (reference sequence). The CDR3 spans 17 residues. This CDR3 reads CASRGQAPGLEPHEQFF. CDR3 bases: TGTGCCAGCAGAGGACAGGCACCGGGACTAGAGCCCCATGAGCAGTTCTTC.

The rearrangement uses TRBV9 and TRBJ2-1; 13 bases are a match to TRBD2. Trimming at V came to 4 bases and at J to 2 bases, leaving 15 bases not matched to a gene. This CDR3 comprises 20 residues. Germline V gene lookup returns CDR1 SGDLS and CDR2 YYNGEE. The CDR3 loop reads CASSPRGGRTSGRTYNEQFF. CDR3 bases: TGTGCCAGCAGCCCTCGAGGGGGGCGGACTAGCGGGAGAACCTACAATGAGCAGTTCTTC.

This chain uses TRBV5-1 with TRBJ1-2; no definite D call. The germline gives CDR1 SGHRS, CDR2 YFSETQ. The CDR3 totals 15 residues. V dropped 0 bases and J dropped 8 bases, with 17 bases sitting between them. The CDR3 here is CASSLGQDPMWGYTF. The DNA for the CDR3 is TGCGCCAGCAGCTTGGGTCAGGATCCTATGTGGGGCTACACCTTC.

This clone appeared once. CDR3: CASRGPGTDEQYF. In nucleotides, the CDR3 is TGTGCCAGTAGAGGACCCGGGACAGACGAGCAGTACTTC. The chain carries TRBV19 and TRBJ2-7; 7 bases agree with TRBD1. Unmatched junction bases numbered 7, after V lost 6 bases and J lost 5 bases. The CDR3 has 13 residues. Germline CDR1 and CDR2: LNHDA and SQIVND (reference sequence).

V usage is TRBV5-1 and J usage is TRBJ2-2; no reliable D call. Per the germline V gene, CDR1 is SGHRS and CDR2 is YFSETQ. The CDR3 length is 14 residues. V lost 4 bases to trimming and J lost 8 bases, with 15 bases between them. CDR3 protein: CASSLDTPGGELFF. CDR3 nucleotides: TGCGCCAGCAGCCTCGACACCCCTGGAGGGGAGCTGTTTTTT. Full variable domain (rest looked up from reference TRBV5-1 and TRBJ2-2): KAGVTQTPRYLIKTRGQQVTLSCSPISGHRSVSWYQQTPGQGLQFLFEYFSETQRNKGNFPGRFSGRQFSNSRSEMNVSTLELGDSALYLCASSLDTPGGELFFGEGSRLTVL.

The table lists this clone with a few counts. This chain's CDR3 is CASSQRVSYNEQFF. The DNA of the CDR3 is TGTGCCAGCAGCCAGCGGGTCTCCTACAATGAGCAGTTCTTC. This chain joins TRBV11-2 and TRBJ2-1, with a tentative D call TRBD2 (6 bases). This CDR3 is 14 amino acids long. V lost 5 bases to trimming and J lost 0 bases, with 8 bases between them. Germline V gene lookup returns CDR1 SGHAT and CDR2 FQNNGV. Looking up the rest from reference TRBV11-2 and TRBJ2-1 gives the full variable domain: EAGVAQSPRYKIIEKRQSVAFWCNPISGHATLYWYQQILGQGPKLLIQFQNNGVVDDSQLPKDRFSAERLKGVDSTLKIQPAKLEDSAVYLCASSQRVSYNEQFFGPGTRLTVL.

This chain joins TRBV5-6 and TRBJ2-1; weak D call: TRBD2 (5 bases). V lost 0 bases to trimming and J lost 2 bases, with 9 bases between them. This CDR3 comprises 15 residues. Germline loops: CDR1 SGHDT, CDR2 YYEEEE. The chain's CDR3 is CASSLDAGPYNEQFF. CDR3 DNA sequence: TGTGCCAGCAGCTTGGACGCGGGCCCCTACAATGAGCAGTTCTTC.

CDR3 in DNA: TGCGCCAGCAGCCTTAGCGGGTCAACCTACGAGCAGTACTTC. It yields the protein CASSLSGSTYEQYF. The V gene is TRBV5-1, the J gene TRBJ2-7; 7 nucleotides agree with TRBD2. The CDR3 totals 14 residues. V was pared by 4 bases and J by 2 bases, with 6 bases of the junction left unmatched. CDR1 is SGHRS, CDR2 YFSETQ, per germline.

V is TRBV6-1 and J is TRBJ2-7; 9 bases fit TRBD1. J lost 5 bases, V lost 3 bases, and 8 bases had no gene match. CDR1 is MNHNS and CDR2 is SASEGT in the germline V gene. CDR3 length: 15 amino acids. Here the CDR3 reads CASSDMGTGSHEQYF. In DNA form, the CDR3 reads TGTGCCAGCAGTGATATGGGGACAGGGTCCCACGAGCAGTACTTC.